The 27 T cell receptor beta chains given below trace back to one sample, sequenced in a study of control samples from healthy donors and cancer patients. Measured with immunoSEQ multiplex PCR; TCRdb has only the in-frame clones, and not every one. The repertoire holds 170,000 or so clones, more than 90% seen once, with approximately 2% in the top ten. The specimen sequenced was blood. These receptors originate from a woman between 40 and 55 years old in good health.

V and J are TRBV4-1 and TRBJ1-1, with D unresolved. This CDR3 spans 15 amino acids. V was pared by 5 bases and J by 5 bases, with 18 bases between. Germline V gives CDR1 MGHRA, CDR2 YSYEKL. CDR3 amino acids: CASSFQDYVTTEAFF. Written as DNA, the CDR3 is TGCGCCAGCAGCTTCCAGGACTATGTAACAACTGAAGCTTTCTTT.

The chain combines TRBV7-8 with TRBJ1-1, with D perhaps matching TRBD1 (5 bases). V was clipped by 0 bases and J by 3 bases, with 11 bases between them. This CDR3 is 15 amino acids long. Looked up from germline, CDR1 is SGHVS and CDR2 is FQNEAQ. The CDR3 spells CASSLAGGGDTEAFF. CDR3 DNA: TGTGCCAGCAGCTTAGCGGGGGGAGGCGACACTGAAGCTTTCTTT. Complete variable domain (other parts from reference TRBV7-8 and TRBJ1-1): GAGVSQSPRYKVAKRGQDVALRCDPISGHVSLFWYQQALGQGPEFLTYFQNEAQLDKSGLPSDRFFAERPEGSVSTLKIQRTQQEDSAVYLCASSLAGGGDTEAFFGQGTRLTVV.

The gene calls are TRBV27 and TRBJ1-5; D is ambiguous. Trimming left V 6 bases short and J 0 bases short, with 9 bases between. The length of the CDR3 is 14 residues. The germline V gene encodes CDR1 MNHEY and CDR2 SMNVEV (reference sequence). The CDR3 sequence is CASSPVHSNQPQHF. CDR3 in DNA: TGTGCCAGCAGCCCCGTTCATAGCAATCAGCCCCAGCATTTT.

The chain links TRBV3-1 (or the pseudogene TRBV3-2) to TRBJ1-6; 8 bases are shared with TRBD1. The CDR3 consists of 17 residues. Unmatched junction bases numbered 6, after V lost 3 bases and J lost 2 bases. CDR1 and CDR2 (germline): LGHDT, YNNKEL (reference sequence). The CDR3 region is CASSQNRGRAYNSPLHF. In DNA, the CDR3 is TGTGCCAGCAGCCAGAACAGGGGGAGGGCCTATAATTCACCCCTCCACTTT.

The chain combines TRBV15 with TRBJ2-7; tentatively, D is TRBD1 (6 bases). Germline CDR1 and CDR2: LNHNV and YYDKDF (reference sequence). V lost 3 bases and J lost 5, with 17 bases in between. The CDR3 runs 15 residues. The CDR3 coding sequence is TGTGCCACCAGCAGGGCGCGTACAGGGAATCACGAGCAGTACTTC. It specifies CATSRARTGNHEQYF.

DNA for the CDR3: TGCAGCGCCCGCCGGGACAGGACCTACGAGCAGTACTTC. Translation gives CSARRDRTYEQYF. This chain links TRBV29-1 with TRBJ2-7, with TRBD1 matching 8 bases. V was pared by 7 bases and J by 2 bases, with 7 bases of the junction left unmatched. The CDR3 runs 13 residues. Germline V gene data show CDR1 as SQVTM and CDR2 as ANQGSEA.

This chain joins TRBV3-1 (or the pseudogene TRBV3-2) and TRBJ1-4; 7 nucleotides align to TRBD1. The V gene's germline CDR1 is LGHDT and CDR2 YNNKEL (reference sequence). J lost 3 bases, V lost 2 bases, and 15 bases had no gene match. The length of the CDR3 is 19 residues. CDR3: CASSQHTDPRRGPNEKLFF. Written as DNA, the CDR3 is TGTGCCAGCAGCCAACACACCGACCCGAGGAGGGGGCCTAATGAAAAACTGTTTTTT.

The chain carries TRBV2 and TRBJ1-6, with 9 bases matching TRBD1. V shed 6 bases, J shed 8 bases, and the junction held 11 bases outside the gene matches. Germline values: CDR1 SNHLY, CDR2 FYNNEI. The CDR3 loop spans 16 amino acids. The CDR3 coding sequence is TGTGCCAGCAGAGAACCGGGACAGGGATGGGATTCACCCCTCCACTTT. Translating gives CASREPGQGWDSPLHF.

The rearrangement links TRBV19 to TRBJ2-1, with TRBD2 matching over 14 bases. The trim removed 6 bases at V and 10 bases at J, leaving 14 bases unmatched. The CDR3 is 17 amino acids. The germline gives CDR1 LNHDA, CDR2 SQIVND (reference sequence). CDR3 loop: CASSHQVGLAGGVEQFF. The CDR3 DNA is TGTGCCAGTAGCCACCAGGTCGGACTAGCGGGGGGTGTGGAGCAGTTCTTC.

This clone appeared a few times. The chain links TRBV18 to TRBJ1-1; unclear D gene. This CDR3 region has 17 residues. Between the trimmed V and J ends, which lost 6 bases and 0 bases, there was a span of 20 bases. The V gene's germline CDR1 is KGHSH and CDR2 LQKENI. Here the CDR3 DNA reads TGTGCCAGCTCCCGTCTTTTTTTGGGAGATTTGAACACTGAAGCTTTCTTT. It encodes CASSRLFLGDLNTEAFF.

This clone showed up just a few times. The chain employs TRBV7-9 and TRBJ1-5; D is uncertain. The germline V and J ends were trimmed by 2 bases and 5 bases, with 7 bases remaining between them. Germline CDR1 SEHNR, CDR2 FQNEAQ (reference sequence). The CDR3 runs 13 residues. CDR3 in DNA: TGTGCCAGCAGCTTATCCGGCGATCAGCCCCAGCATTTT. Its protein product is CASSLSGDQPQHF.

The chain employs TRBV28 and TRBJ2-3; D is possibly TRBD1 (5 bases). V lost 5 bases to trimming and J lost 2 bases, with 17 bases between them. CDR1 and CDR2 from the germline V gene are MDHEN and SYDVKM. The CDR3 has 16 residues. This CDR3 is CASSPLTRQFTDTQYF. The CDR3 coding sequence is TGTGCCAGCAGTCCTCTGACCAGACAGTTCACAGATACGCAGTATTTT.

This clone was recorded only once. The chain recombines TRBV5-1 with TRBJ1-1; D perhaps matches TRBD1 (5 bases). Trimming removed 2 bases at V and 8 bases at J, with 16 bases between. This CDR3 has 14 amino acids. Germline V gives CDR1 SGHRS, CDR2 YFSETQ. The CDR3 protein is CASSFEGFRDEAFF. CDR3 in DNA: TGCGCCAGCAGCTTTGAGGGTTTTAGGGACGAAGCTTTCTTT.

J is TRBJ2-7 and V is TRBV23-1; 7 nucleotides agree with TRBD2. TRBV23-1 is marked as an open reading frame, function uncertain. V trimming: 6 bases; J trimming: 7 bases; junction bases outside the gene matches: 12. The CDR3 consists of 14 residues. The CDR3, as DNA: TGCGCCAGCAGCCTCACTAGCGATCCGTGGGAGCAGTACTTC. Amino acid sequence: CASSLTSDPWEQYF.

This chain joins TRBV18 and TRBJ1-1, with D hard to call. In germline, CDR1 is KGHSH, CDR2 LQKENI. Trimming took off 3 bases at V and 2 bases at J, with 13 bases between the two ends. The length of the CDR3 is 15 residues. The CDR3 loop is CASSPTATINTEAFF. The CDR3 coding sequence is TGTGCCAGCTCACCGACGGCCACGATCAACACTGAAGCTTTCTTT.

V is TRBV7-3 and J is TRBJ2-1; D is possibly TRBD2 (6 bases). The CDR3 totals 15 residues. V lost 2 bases and J lost 0, with 8 bases in between. Germline CDR1 and CDR2: SGHTA and FQGTGA. Here the CDR3 reads CASSLGGISYNEQFF. Here the CDR3 DNA reads TGTGCCAGCAGCTTAGGAGGGATCTCCTACAATGAGCAGTTCTTC.

The chain links TRBV10-3 to TRBJ2-3, with D possibly called TRBD1 or TRBD2 (5 bases each). Germline CDR1 ENHRY, CDR2 SYGVKD. This CDR3 is built from 16 residues. The CDR3 DNA is TGTGCGGCCGGGACGTCTATCAACGGGGGCACAGATACGCAGTATTTT. Its protein product is CAAGTSINGGTDTQYF.

The chain carries TRBV12-2 and TRBJ1-3. TRBV12-2 is marked as a pseudogene. The CDR3 is 18 amino acids. The CDR3 loop is CASRPPQNPESSGNTIYF. The CDR3 DNA reads TGTGCAAGTCGCCCACCCCAGAATCCTGAGAGCTCTGGAAACACCATATATTTT.

The J gene is TRBJ2-2, the V gene TRBV2; D tentatively reads TRBD1 or TRBD2 (5 bases each). The CDR3 length is 12 residues. Germline assignment: CDR1 SNHLY and CDR2 FYNNEI. The ends were cut back, 8 bases at V and 7 bases at J, with 11 bases in the middle. Written as DNA, the CDR3 is TGTGCCAGCTATCGGGACCTCGGGGAGCTGTTTTTT. This translates into CASYRDLGELFF.

The chain combines TRBV5-1 with TRBJ1-6, with D maybe TRBD1 (5 bases). Trimming took off 4 bases at V and 9 bases at J, with 17 bases between the two ends. This CDR3 region has 15 residues. The germline V gene has CDR1 SGHRS and CDR2 YFSETQ. Here the CDR3 DNA reads TGCGCCAGCAGCGGGGCCGGGACCTCCGGTTCACCCCTCCACTTT. Protein sequence: CASSGAGTSGSPLHF.

CDR3 amino acids: CASNPDPYNEQFF. Written as DNA, the CDR3 is TGTGCCAGCAACCCCGACCCCTACAATGAGCAGTTCTTC. This sequence joins TRBV12-3 or TRBV12-4 and TRBJ2-1; D not certain. V lost 7 bases, J lost 2 bases, and 9 bases lay in between. The CDR3 loop spans 13 amino acids.

This clone turned up a few times. The V call is TRBV6-5, the J call TRBJ1-5; possibly TRBD1 for D (5 bases). The V end was cut by 0 bases, the J end by 9 bases, with 9 bases between. The CDR3 has 13 amino acids. CDR1 and CDR2 (germline): MNHEY, SVGAGI. The DNA of the CDR3 is TGTGCCAGCAGTTACTCCCGGGGGGGGCCCCAGCATTTT. Protein product: CASSYSRGGPQHF.

V gene TRBV25-1 combines with J gene TRBJ1-3; 8 nucleotides align to TRBD1. The germline V gene has CDR1 MGHDK and CDR2 SYGVNS. This CDR3 has 16 residues. Germline trimming cut 5 bases from V and 0 bases from J; bases unmatched to any gene: 6. This CDR3 is CASSPQGALSGNTIYF. CDR3 DNA sequence: TGTGCCAGCAGTCCTCAGGGGGCCCTCTCTGGAAACACCATATATTTT.

The genes are TRBV12-3 or TRBV12-4 and TRBJ1-2; 7 positions agree with TRBD1. This CDR3 is 12 amino acids long. Losses at the gene ends were 6 bases for V and 5 bases for J; bases not matched to a gene: 3. The CDR3 sequence: CASSPTGYGYTF. DNA of the CDR3: TGTGCCAGCAGCCCGACAGGGTATGGCTACACCTTC.

The chain employs TRBV6-6 and TRBJ1-4; D unclear. The V gene lost 4 bases and the J gene lost 6 bases, with 12 bases spanning the gap. The CDR3 loop spans 14 amino acids. CDR1 is MNHNY, CDR2 SVGAGI, per germline (reference sequence). Written as DNA, the CDR3 is TGTGCCAGCAGTTCGACGGATAAGCATGAAAAACTGTTTTTT. Its protein product is CASSSTDKHEKLFF.

The V gene is TRBV2, the J gene TRBJ2-7, with D perhaps matching TRBD2 (5 bases). The V and J ends lost 7 bases and 3 bases respectively, with 13 bases between them. Germline values: CDR1 SNHLY, CDR2 FYNNEI. There are 13 residues in the CDR3. The CDR3 protein is CASTHSEGYEQYF. The CDR3 nucleotides are TGTGCCAGCACCCATAGTGAGGGCTACGAGCAGTACTTC.

J is TRBJ2-7 and V is TRBV10-3, with D perhaps being TRBD1 or TRBD2 (5 bases each). V was cut by 2 bases and J by 7 bases, with 18 bases left in between. The length of the CDR3 is 15 residues. Germline-derived CDR1 and CDR2 are ENHRY and SYGVKD. The CDR3 reads CAISEISGTSAEQYF. The CDR3 region has the DNA TGTGCCATCAGTGAGATATCCGGGACCTCCGCGGAGCAGTACTTC.